These 29 T cell receptor beta chains were all obtained from the same sample, sequenced in a study of blood T cell repertoires in COVID-19. Using immunoSEQ multiplex PCR, the repertoire was profiled, and TCRdb retains in-frame clones only, with some absent. Among 200,000 or so clones listed, around 82% were seen once. Sequencing input: peripheral blood. The receptor set was obtained from a woman in her sixties with acute or convalescent COVID-19.

CDR3 sequence reads: CASSHRGGEPKNIQYF. As DNA, the CDR3 is TGTGCCAGCAGCCATCGAGGGGGCGAACCCAAAAACATTCAGTACTTC. The chain is built from TRBV3-1 (or the pseudogene TRBV3-2) and TRBJ2-4, with 7 bases lining up with TRBD1. V lost 3 bases and J lost 2; bases outside the gene matches: 7. CDR3 size: 16 residues. Per germline, CDR1 LGHDT and CDR2 YNNKEL (reference sequence).

V is TRBV6-5 and J is TRBJ2-2, with D hard to call. The CDR3 has 15 residues. Germline-derived CDR1 and CDR2 are MNHEY and SVGAGI. V was trimmed by 6 bases and J by 4 bases, leaving 15 bases between them. CDR3 protein: CASSQVSASTGELFF. As DNA, the CDR3 is TGTGCCAGCAGCCAGGTTTCGGCGTCCACCGGGGAGCTGTTTTTT.

This clone was seen only a few times. The chain recombines TRBV4-2 with TRBJ1-4, with D possibly matching TRBD1 (6 bases). Germline V CDR1 and CDR2: LGHNA, YNFKEQ. The V gene lost 1 base and the J gene lost 8 bases, with 14 bases spanning the gap. The CDR3 sequence is 15 residues long. CDR3 residues: CASSQGQVGDEKLFF. CDR3 DNA: TGTGCCAGCAGCCAAGGACAGGTTGGGGACGAAAAACTGTTTTTT.

V and J are TRBV7-9 and TRBJ2-6, with D maybe TRBD1 (5 bases). The CDR3 loop spans 18 amino acids. CDR1 and CDR2 from the germline V gene are SEHNR and FQNEAQ (reference sequence). Trimming cost V 6 bases and J 4 bases, with 22 bases left between them. The CDR3 reads CASRGSWQGPRGANVLTF. The CDR3, as DNA: TGTGCCAGCAGGGGTTCATGGCAGGGCCCCCGCGGGGCCAACGTCCTGACTTTC.

The chain links TRBV18 to TRBJ1-3; 9 positions agree with TRBD1. CDR1 is KGHSH, CDR2 LQKENI, per germline. Losses at the gene ends were 3 bases for V and 0 bases for J; bases not matched to a gene: 15. This CDR3 spans 20 amino acids. For the CDR3, the DNA is TGTGCCAGCTCACCGCCCGTTAGTGGACAGGGGATCCTCTCTGGAAACACCATATATTTT. Its translation is CASSPPVSGQGILSGNTIYF.

The chain couples TRBV5-1 to TRBJ1-4; weak D call: TRBD1 (6 bases). The germline CDR1 and CDR2 sequences are SGHRS and YFSETQ. The V end lost 5 bases, the J end lost 7 bases, and 18 bases lay between the germline ends. The CDR3 sequence is 15 residues long. In DNA form, the CDR3 reads TGCGCCAGCAGGCCGGCCGGCAGGGGAAGTGAAAAACTGTTTTTT. Protein sequence: CASRPAGRGSEKLFF.

This sequence joins TRBV6-5 and TRBJ1-2, with unresolved D. The V and J ends lost 9 bases and 6 bases respectively, with 8 bases between them. CDR3 length: 10 residues. The germline CDR1 and CDR2 sequences are MNHEY and SVGAGI. CDR3 bases: TGTGCCAGTGACTGGGATGGCTACACCTTC. Translated, it gives CASDWDGYTF.

Regarding this clone: Within the sample, other DNA sequences also encode this same CDR3. The chain employs TRBV6-5 and TRBJ1-1; D is ambiguous. Germline values: CDR1 MNHEY, CDR2 SVGAGI. CDR3 length: 11 residues. Trimming stripped 6 bases from V and 1 base from J, with 3 bases between. CDR3: CASSRNTEAFF. CDR3 coding DNA: TGTGCCAGCAGCCGGAACACTGAAGCTTTCTTT.

The gene calls are TRBV4-2 and TRBJ2-7, with 8 bases aligning to TRBD2. Per the germline V gene, CDR1 is LGHNA and CDR2 is YNFKEQ. Trimming removed 0 bases from V and 4 bases from J; junction bases left unmatched: 5. CDR3 length: 15 amino acids. In DNA form, the CDR3 reads TGTGCCAGCAGCCAAGAAAAGCGGGGGAGTTACGAGCAGTACTTC. This encodes CASSQEKRGSYEQYF.

This clone was seen repeatedly, ten times or more. Other nucleotide sequences in the sample specify the same CDR3. The chain is built from TRBV5-6 and TRBJ1-2, with no clear D. CDR3 size: 13 residues. CDR1 is SGHDT, CDR2 YYEEEE, per germline. The V end lost 1 base, the J end lost 2 bases, and 6 bases lay between the germline ends. The CDR3 sequence: CASSLPGNYGYTF. The CDR3 DNA is TGTGCCAGCAGCTTGCCCGGGAACTATGGCTACACCTTC.

This sequence joins TRBV7-9 and TRBJ1-1, with D maybe TRBD1 (6 bases). Between the trimmed V and J ends, which lost 5 bases and 1 base, there was a span of 23 bases. The CDR3 runs 18 residues. Germline CDR1 reads SEHNR; CDR2 reads FQNEAQ (reference sequence). CDR3 DNA: TGTGCCAGCAGCCCAGAACGTCAGGGGATTCGGTCGAACACTGAAGCTTTCTTT. Translated: CASSPERQGIRSNTEAFF.

The V gene is TRBV6-1, the J gene TRBJ2-5, with D possibly being TRBD2 (6 bases). The CDR3 totals 16 residues. V was shortened by 4 bases and J by 4 bases, with 19 bases between the two germline ends. CDR1 is MNHNS, CDR2 SASEGT, per germline. This chain's CDR3 is CASSARLPGLGETQYF. CDR3 coding DNA: TGTGCCAGCAGTGCAAGGTTACCGGGACTTGGAGAGACCCAGTACTTC.

This clone occurred once. The chain couples TRBV7-2 to TRBJ1-4; D not certain. CDR1 SGHTA and CDR2 FQGNSA come from the germline V gene. This CDR3 is built from 13 residues. V gave up 5 bases and J gave up 5 bases, with 9 bases separating them. The chain's CDR3 is CASSPSLNEKLFF. DNA for the CDR3: TGTGCCAGCAGCCCAAGCTTGAATGAAAAACTGTTTTTT.

This chain uses TRBV7-2 with TRBJ1-1; 7 bases map to TRBD1. V shed 3 bases and J 1 base; nucleotides not matched to a gene: 2. The CDR3 runs to 14 residues. Germline V CDR1 and CDR2: SGHTA, FQGNSA. CDR3 residues: CASSFGQANTEAFF. In nucleotides, the CDR3 is TGTGCCAGCAGCTTTGGACAGGCGAACACTGAAGCTTTCTTT.

This chain connects TRBV19 to TRBJ1-5; D unresolved. Germline V gives CDR1 LNHDA, CDR2 SQIVND (reference sequence). This CDR3 region has 13 residues. Trimming stripped 4 bases from V and 10 bases from J, with 14 bases between. The CDR3 DNA reads as TGTGCCAGTAGTAGCCAGGCAATCGGCCCCCAGCATTTT. Translated: CASSSQAIGPQHF.

The CDR3 is CASSDRHNEKLFF. DNA for the CDR3: TGTGCCAGCAGTGACAGGCATAATGAAAAACTGTTTTTT. The V and J genes are TRBV6-1 and TRBJ1-4; unclear D gene. Trimming shortened V by 3 bases and J by 4 bases, and 6 bases separated the two germline ends. Germline loops: CDR1 MNHNS, CDR2 SASEGT. This CDR3 has 13 residues.

The gene calls are TRBV6-6 and TRBJ1-2; D remains ambiguous. V was pared by 7 bases and J by 2 bases, with 14 bases between. CDR1 is MNHNY, CDR2 SVGAGI, per germline (reference sequence). This CDR3 is built from 14 residues. The CDR3 loop is CASKRPQLNYGYTF. The CDR3, as DNA: TGTGCCAGCAAAAGACCACAGCTGAACTATGGCTACACCTTC.

The chain uses TRBV9 and TRBJ2-2; D perhaps matches TRBD1 (5 bases). This CDR3 is 14 amino acids long. V was shortened by 0 bases and J by 5 bases, with 8 bases between the two germline ends. Germline V gives CDR1 SGDLS, CDR2 YYNGEE. CDR3 sequence reads: CASSVGGRTGELFF. In DNA form, the CDR3 reads TGTGCCAGCAGCGTAGGGGGCCGGACCGGGGAGCTGTTTTTT.

As for this clone: At one end the junction does not follow the germline gene, possibly because of a read error. The chain carries TRBV4-3 and TRBJ2-1; TRBD2 matches 11 bases. This CDR3 comprises 16 residues. The germline gives CDR1 LGHNA, CDR2 YSLEER. In DNA, the CDR3 is TGCGCCAGCAGCCAAGCGTTAGCGGGGGGGCAAAATGAGCAGCTCTTC. Translated: CASSQALAGGQNEQLF.

The J gene is TRBJ2-1, the V gene TRBV6-2 or TRBV6-3, with 14 bases fitting TRBD2. The trim removed 2 bases at V and 1 base at J, leaving 10 bases unmatched. Germline CDR1 MNHEY, CDR2 SVGEGT. The CDR3 contains 20 residues. CDR3 sequence (DNA): TGTGCCAGCAGTTACGACGCAGGGACTAGCGGGGGTTCTTCCTACAATGAGCAGTTCTTC. Translating gives CASSYDAGTSGGSSYNEQFF.

This CDR3 reads CASSSRTGFGYTF. The CDR3 DNA reads as TGCGCCAGCAGCTCCCGGACAGGGTTTGGCTACACCTTC. The genes are TRBV5-1 and TRBJ1-2, with 8 bases lining up with TRBD1. The CDR3 runs to 13 residues. Looked up from germline, CDR1 is SGHRS and CDR2 is YFSETQ. J was trimmed by 7 bases and V by 3 bases; bases with no gene match: 5. Supplemented by reference TRBV5-1 and TRBJ1-2, the full variable domain reads KAGVTQTPRYLIKTRGQQVTLSCSPISGHRSVSWYQQTPGQGLQFLFEYFSETQRNKGNFPGRFSGRQFSNSRSEMNVSTLELGDSALYLCASSSRTGFGYTFGSGTRLTVV.

V usage is TRBV4-1 and J usage is TRBJ1-4, with 7 positions matching TRBD1. CDR3 length: 14 residues. V was clipped by 1 base and J by 7 bases; unmatched bases: 3. Germline V gene sequence: CDR1 MGHRA, CDR2 YSYEKL. The CDR3: CASSQGQGSEKLFF. The DNA of the CDR3 is TGCGCCAGCAGCCAAGGACAGGGAAGTGAAAAACTGTTTTTT.

The genes are TRBV2 and TRBJ2-1, with 10 bases fitting TRBD2. Trimming removed 7 bases from V and 2 bases from J; junction bases left unmatched: 14. Looked up from germline, CDR1 is SNHLY and CDR2 is FYNNEI. The CDR3 extends over 18 amino acids. The chain's CDR3 is CASKRSGGAGSAYNEQFF. The CDR3 DNA is TGTGCCAGCAAGAGAAGCGGGGGGGCGGGCAGTGCCTACAATGAGCAGTTCTTC.

This sequence joins TRBV6-6 and TRBJ1-5; tentatively, D is TRBD1 (6 bases). Trimming took off 0 bases at V and 6 bases at J, with 12 bases between the two ends. The CDR3 extends over 15 amino acids. Looked up from germline, CDR1 is MNHNY and CDR2 is SVGAGI (reference sequence). The CDR3 is CASSYSGQGSQPQHF. For the CDR3, the DNA is TGTGCCAGCAGTTACTCTGGCCAGGGGTCTCAGCCCCAGCATTTT.

V gene TRBV2 combines with J gene TRBJ2-2; D might be TRBD2 (5 bases). CDR3 length: 14 amino acids. V was clipped by 3 bases and J by 6 bases, with 11 bases between them. Germline V CDR1 and CDR2: SNHLY, FYNNEI. The CDR3 reads CASSDYRGAGELFF. The CDR3 DNA is TGTGCCAGCAGTGATTACCGGGGAGCCGGGGAGCTGTTTTTT.

The chain recombines TRBV6-2 or TRBV6-3 with TRBJ1-1, with D possibly TRBD1 on 5 matching bases. CDR1 is MNHEY, CDR2 SVGEGT, per germline. Trimming took off 2 bases at V and 2 bases at J, with 9 bases between the two ends. CDR3 length: 14 residues. CDR3 DNA sequence: TGTGCCAGCAGTTACCAAAGGGGCAACACTGAAGCTTTCTTT. Its translation: CASSYQRGNTEAFF.

The chain employs TRBV6-5 and TRBJ2-6; D perhaps matches TRBD2 (5 bases). Germline V gene lookup returns CDR1 MNHEY and CDR2 SVGAGI. Trimming pared 9 bases from V and 1 base from J, leaving 13 bases between. The CDR3 loop spans 15 amino acids. This CDR3 reads CASQSTGSGANVLTF. The CDR3 coding sequence is TGTGCCAGTCAGTCTACGGGGTCTGGGGCCAACGTCCTGACTTTC.

The rearrangement joins TRBV5-1 to TRBJ2-5, with TRBD2 matching 11 bases. Germline values: CDR1 SGHRS, CDR2 YFSETQ. V lost 0 bases to trimming and J lost 1 base; unmatched junction nucleotides: 2. This CDR3 spans 16 amino acids. In nucleotides, the CDR3 is TGCGCCAGCAGCTTGGCCCTAGCGGGGGGCCAAGAGACCCAGTACTTC. Amino acids: CASSLALAGGQETQYF. Full variable domain (outside the CDR3, taken from reference TRBV5-1 and TRBJ2-5): KAGVTQTPRYLIKTRGQQVTLSCSPISGHRSVSWYQQTPGQGLQFLFEYFSETQRNKGNFPGRFSGRQFSNSRSEMNVSTLELGDSALYLCASSLALAGGQETQYFGPGTRLLVL.

The rearrangement links TRBV13 to TRBJ2-3, with 14 bases lining up with TRBD2. V trimming: 11 bases; J trimming: 3 bases; junction bases outside the gene matches: 13. Per the germline V gene, CDR1 is PRHDT and CDR2 is FYEKMQ (reference sequence). The CDR3 totals 17 residues. The DNA of the CDR3 is TGTGCCGCCAGGCGGGCGACTAGCGGGGGGGCAACAGATACGCAGTATTTT. This translates into CAARRATSGGATDTQYF. Filled out from reference TRBV13 and TRBJ2-3, the complete variable domain reads AAGVIQSPRHLIKEKRETATLKCYPIPRHDTVYWYQQGPGQDPQFLISFYEKMQSDKGSIPDRFSAQQFSDYHSELNMSSLELGDSALYFCAARRATSGGATDTQYFGPGTRLTVL.